These T cell receptor beta chains were read from a single sample in a study of beta chain features in type 1 diabetes. Only in-frame clones appear in the TCRdb table, and some are missing; sequencing was by immunoSEQ multiplex PCR. Counted here are around 400,000 clones, about 14% occurring once; the ten biggest clones make up approximately 0.02%. Sequencing input: naive CD4+ T cells from blood. The receptors were sampled from a woman under 30 in good health. The CDR3 runs from the conserved cysteine through the conserved F or W. A D gene is named only where the DNA matches it firmly. Expanded clones get a size class; other rows say once, few or many, or leave the size out.

.,few,TRBV7-9,TRBJ2-3,TGTGCCAGCAGCTCATCCACAGATACGCAGTATTTT,CASSSSTDTQYF
TRBD2,few,TRBV7-2,TRBJ2-7,TGTGCCAGCAGCCTAATTTTTGGACTAGCGGGAGGGGACTACGAGCAGTACTTC,CASSLIFGLAGGDYEQYF
TRBD1,.,TRBV28,TRBJ2-1,TGTGCCAGCAGTTCAGCCGGGACAGGGGGGTACAATGAGCAGTTCTTC,CASSSAGTGGYNEQFF
TRBD1,few,TRBV28,TRBJ1-2,TGTGCCAGCAGTAGACAGGGAGAACAACCTAACTATGGCTACACCTTC,CASSRQGEQPNYGYTF
TRBD2,few,TRBV27,TRBJ2-7,TGTGCCAGCAGTTTCAGCGGGAGATCCTACGAGCAGTACTTC,CASSFSGRSYEQYF
TRBD1,.,TRBV9,TRBJ1-4,TGTGCCAGCAGCGCAACCGGGACAGGGGTAGAAAAACTGTTTTTT,CASSATGTGVEKLFF
TRBD2,few,TRBV29-1,TRBJ2-1,TGCAGCGTTGAATGGGTAGCGGGAGGGTACAATGAGCAGTTCTTC,CSVEWVAGGYNEQFF
.,.,TRBV15,TRBJ1-2,TGTGCCACCAGCACCTTTAGGCAGGAAGGCTACACCTTC,CATSTFRQEGYTF
TRBD2,.,TRBV28,TRBJ2-5,TGTGCCAGCACCCAACTAGCGGGTGGGTCCTGGAAGACCCAGTACTTC,CASTQLAGGSWKTQYF
.,few,TRBV30,TRBJ1-5,TGTGCCTGGACTGATGGTCGCGTCCTCAATCAGCCCCAGCATTTT,CAWTDGRVLNQPQHF
.,.,TRBV6-6,TRBJ2-5,TGTGCCAGCAGCCACCCCGGACAGAGAAGCCAAGAGACCCAGTACTTC,CASSHPGQRSQETQYF
TRBD2,.,TRBV7-9,TRBJ2-1,TGTGCCAGCAGCCCCGTAACGGCGGGAGGGAAAAATGAGCAGTTCTTC,CASSPVTAGGKNEQFF
TRBD1,.,TRBV2,TRBJ1-1,TGTGCCAGCAGTGACGACAGGGTATCAGCTTTCTTT,CASSDDRVSAFF
.,.,TRBV18,TRBJ2-5,TGTGCCAGCTCACCCACGGGTATTTTGGAGACCCAGTACTTC,CASSPTGILETQYF
TRBD1,few,TRBV4-3,TRBJ1-2,TGCGCCAGCAGCCAAGTGGGACAGGCGAACGGCTACACCTTC,CASSQVGQANGYTF
TRBD1,few,TRBV9,TRBJ2-1,TGTGCCAGCAGCCAGGCGGGACAGGGGGCTTCCCAGTTCTTC,CASSQAGQGASQFF
.,.,TRBV29-1,TRBJ2-1,TGCAGCGTCGCCCGGGACAATGAGCAGTTCTTC,CSVARDNEQFF
TRBD1,few,TRBV19,TRBJ1-5,TGTGCCAGTAGCAACACAGGGGGCTCGGAACAGCCCCAGCATTTT,CASSNTGGSEQPQHF
.,few,TRBV28,TRBJ2-7,TGTGCCAGCAGTTTAGAGTTTCCCTACGAGCAGTACTTC,CASSLEFPYEQYF
.,few,TRBV7-3,TRBJ2-5,TGTGCCAGCAGCTCCGCCGGGACCCAGTACTTC,CASSSAGTQYF
.,.,TRBV11-2,TRBJ2-2,TGTGCCAGCAGCTCGTTGAACACCGGGGAGCTGTTTTTT,CASSSLNTGELFF
.,.,TRBV7-8,TRBJ2-7,TGTGCCAGCAGCCTACAGGAAGGGTGGTCTTACGAGCAGTACTTC,CASSLQEGWSYEQYF
.,.,TRBV18,TRBJ1-5,TGTGCCAGCTCACCATCCGACAGGACCAACAATCAGCCCCAGCATTTT,CASSPSDRTNNQPQHF
.,.,TRBV30,TRBJ1-1,TGTGCCTGGACACCGGGACACTTGAACACTGAAGCTTTCTTT,CAWTPGHLNTEAFF
.,few,TRBV28,TRBJ2-5,TGTGCCAGCAGTCGGGAGGAGACCCAGTACTTC,CASSREETQYF
TRBD2,few,TRBV7-9,TRBJ2-7,TGTGCCAGCAGTCCTACCGGGACTACCCTGGGCTCCTACGAGCAGTACTTC,CASSPTGTTLGSYEQYF
TRBD1,.,TRBV6-5,TRBJ1-4,TGTGCCAGCAGTAACTATCCGGGACAGGGAGGTGAAAAACTGTTTTTT,CASSNYPGQGGEKLFF
.,.,TRBV28,TRBJ2-7,TGTGCCAGCACCTCGGGGGAACTCTACGAGCAGTACTTC,CASTSGELYEQYF
.,.,TRBV5-1,TRBJ1-1,TGCGCCAGCAGCTTGGACAGGGCGAACACTGAAGCTTTCTTT,CASSLDRANTEAFF
.,few,TRBV29-1,TRBJ2-1,TGCAGCGGAGATCGGGACTCCACTTACAATGAGCAGTTCTTC,CSGDRDSTYNEQFF
.,few,TRBV7-2,TRBJ1-1,TGTGCCAGCAGCTTAAGAAACGAGAGGGAAGCTTTCTTT,CASSLRNEREAFF
.,few,TRBV29-1,TRBJ2-7,TGCAGCGTTGAATACAACTCCTACGAGCAGTACTTC,CSVEYNSYEQYF
.,.,TRBV28,TRBJ2-4,TGTGCCACCGAGACTCTAGCCAAAAACATTCAGTACTTC,CATETLAKNIQYF
TRBD1,once,TRBV6-6,TRBJ1-2,TGTGCCAGCAGTTACGGACAGGGTGGAGGCTACACCTTC,CASSYGQGGGYTF
TRBD2,.,TRBV30,TRBJ2-7,TGTGCCTGGAGTTCCCCGGGAGGAGCTGGCGAGCAGTACTTC,CAWSSPGGAGEQYF
TRBD2,.,TRBV9,TRBJ2-1,TGTGCCAGCAGCGTAGGGCCTAGCGGGGTCTCCTACAATGAGCAGTTCTTC,CASSVGPSGVSYNEQFF
.,few,TRBV7-6,TRBJ1-1,TGTGCCAGCAGCTTGCCAGGGGCGCAGACTGAAGCTTTCTTT,CASSLPGAQTEAFF
.,few,TRBV18,TRBJ1-5,TGTGCCAGCTCACCAGAGGCGGTATCCGCGTCTCAGCCCCAGCATTTT,CASSPEAVSASQPQHF
.,few,TRBV7-9,TRBJ1-2,TGTGCCAGCAGCTTAAACCCTGTTTTGGAGAGCTATGGCTACACCTTC,CASSLNPVLESYGYTF
.,few,TRBV4-1,TRBJ1-2,TGCGCCAGCAGCCAAGGTCGGAACTATGGCTACACCTTC,CASSQGRNYGYTF
TRBD1,.,TRBV5-5,TRBJ1-2,TGTGCCAGCAGCTGGGACAGGGGGCTTGGCTACACCTTC,CASSWDRGLGYTF
.,few,TRBV29-1,TRBJ2-3,TGCAGCGTTGAAGGGGGGCCATATACGCAGTATTTT,CSVEGGPYTQYF
.,few,TRBV5-5,TRBJ1-2,TGTGCCAGCAGCTTCTCCGATAGACAGCCTGAGGAAGGCTACACCTTC,CASSFSDRQPEEGYTF
.,.,TRBV7-3,TRBJ2-3,TGTGCCAGCAGCTTAGCTACTAGAGCAGATACGCAGTATTTT,CASSLATRADTQYF
TRBD2,.,TRBV15,TRBJ2-3,TGTGCCACCAGCAGAGATCGGCTAGCGGGAGAGACAGATACGCAGTATTTT,CATSRDRLAGETDTQYF
TRBD1,few,TRBV28,TRBJ1-5,TGTGCCAGCAGCCTTGGGACAGGCAATCAGCCCCAGCATTTT,CASSLGTGNQPQHF
TRBD1,.,TRBV5-1,TRBJ2-1,TGCGCCAGCAGCTCGGGACAGACTTACAATGAGCAGTTCTTC,CASSSGQTYNEQFF
.,.,TRBV2,TRBJ1-5,TGTGCCAGCAGTCCACAGGGACTAAGCAATCAGCCCCAGCATTTT,CASSPQGLSNQPQHF